The 32 T cell receptor beta chains below were found in one sample sequenced in a study of regulatory T cells in long-lasting Graves disease (dated by TCRdb to about 2021). Reading the label with the study, this specimen's time point is: persistent/refractory GD, antithyroid drugs over 5 years with positive TRAb. For both TCR sequencing and RNA sequencing, RNA was extracted from PBMCs in TRIzol. Libraries came from multiplex PCR. The sequencer was an Illumina HiSeq 4000. CDR3 regions were amplified by Arm-PCR with iRepertoire HTBI primers to construct TCR beta libraries. TCRdb reran the public reads through fastp at Q25 and MiXCR, keeping productive beta chains. Merged by CDR3 protein, the rows form single entries marked with the most common genes and DNA. The sample records about half a million distinct CDR3 sequences, approximately 22% of which are singletons. About an eighth of the sample comes from the top ten.

The sample was peripheral blood mononuclear cells (PBMCs), taken when the disease was refractory, from a patient treated with antithyroid drugs. All receptors derive from a female donor with Graves disease.

This clonotype was seen repeatedly, ten times or more. Here the CDR3 reads CASGTSHTGELFF. The CDR3 nucleotides read TGTGCCAGTGGGACTAGCCACACCGGGGAGCTGTTTTTT. The rearrangement uses TRBV2 and TRBJ2-2, with TRBD2 matching over 9 bases. The length of the CDR3 is 13 residues. V was pared by 9 bases and J by 3 bases, with 2 bases of the junction left unmatched. From germline, CDR1 is SNHLY and CDR2 FYNNEI.

There are many counts of this clonotype. V is TRBV10-3 and J is TRBJ2-5; D perhaps matches TRBD1 (6 bases). The CDR3 sequence is 13 residues long. Germline assignment: CDR1 ENHRY and CDR2 SYGVKD. The V and J ends lost 7 bases and 2 bases respectively, with 11 bases between them. As DNA, the CDR3 is TGTGCCATCAAGTCAGGGGCTCAAGAGACCCAGTACTTC. It specifies CAIKSGAQETQYF.

This clonotype was seen many times. The V call is TRBV14, the J call TRBJ2-5; TRBD2 might be the D (5 bases). Per germline, CDR1 SGHDN and CDR2 FVKESK. The length of the CDR3 is 16 residues. Between the trimmed V and J ends, which lost 1 base and 1 base, there was a span of 13 bases. The CDR3 region is CASSQGSGILQETQYF. CDR3 DNA sequence: TGTGCCAGCAGCCAAGGATCGGGGATCCTCCAAGAGACCCAGTACTTC. Using reference TRBV14 and TRBJ2-5 for the parts outside the CDR3, the full variable domain is EAGVTQFPSHSVIEKGQTVTLRCDPISGHDNLYWYRRVMGKEIKFLLHFVKESKQDESGMPNNRFLAERTGGTYSTLKVQPAELEDSGVYFCASSQGSGILQETQYFGPGTRLLVL.

This clonotype has ten or more counts. V and J are TRBV6-1 and TRBJ1-2, with D hard to call. The CDR3 has 12 residues. CDR1 is MNHNS, CDR2 SASEGT, per germline. Trimming shortened V by 6 bases and J by 8 bases, and 13 bases separated the two germline ends. In DNA, the CDR3 is TGTGCCAGCAGGAGGGCGGCGAACGGCTACACCTTC. Its protein product is CASRRAANGYTF.

Remarks on this clonotype: At one end the junction does not follow the germline gene, possibly because of a read error. The chain has TRBV6-1 and TRBJ1-4; tentatively, D is TRBD1 (5 bases). Germline CDR1 MNHNS, CDR2 SASEGT. The CDR3 spans 16 residues. The DNA for the CDR3 is TGTGCCGGCAGCTACGCCGGGGGTGCAACTAATGAAAAACTGTTTTTT. Protein product: CAGSYAGGATNEKLFF.

This chain joins TRBV30 and TRBJ2-5; TRBD2 is a possible D gene (7 bases). This CDR3 spans 14 amino acids. In germline, CDR1 is GTSNPN, CDR2 SVGIG (reference sequence). Trimming shortened V by 2 bases and J by 6 bases, and 16 bases separated the two germline ends. CDR3 amino acids: CAWSPWGGSKTQYF. The CDR3 nucleotides read TGTGCCTGGAGTCCCTGGGGGGGCTCAAAGACCCAGTACTTC. Using reference TRBV30 and TRBJ2-5 for the parts outside the CDR3, the full variable domain is SQTIHQWPATLVQPVGSPLSLECTVEGTSNPNLYWYRQAAGRGLQLLFYSVGIGQISSEVPQNLSASRPQDRQFILSSKKLLLSDSGFYLCAWSPWGGSKTQYFGPGTRLLVL.

The V gene is TRBV12-3 or TRBV12-4, the J gene TRBJ1-2, with 8 positions matching TRBD1. J lost 3 bases, V lost 8 bases, and 8 bases had no gene match. This CDR3 has 14 residues. The CDR3 region is CASLQDRADYGYTF. The CDR3, as DNA: TGTGCCAGCTTACAGGACAGGGCGGACTATGGCTACACCTTC.

This chain uses TRBV19 with TRBJ1-1; D perhaps matches TRBD1 (5 bases). The germline V gene encodes CDR1 LNHDA and CDR2 SQIVND (reference sequence). The V and J ends lost 5 bases and 6 bases respectively, with 22 bases between them. CDR3 size: 16 residues. CDR3: CASSSEGTTSSAEAFF. CDR3 coding DNA: TGTGCCAGTAGTTCTGAGGGGACTACCTCCAGCGCTGAAGCTTTCTTT.

This clonotype came up a few times. The junction differs from germline at one of its ends, possibly a read error. The chain couples TRBV2 to TRBJ1-5; maybe TRBD1 (6 bases). This CDR3 has 13 residues. Looked up from germline, CDR1 is SNHLY and CDR2 is FYNNEI. The CDR3: CASTLGGPVPQQF. DNA of the CDR3: TGTGCCAGCACCCTTGGGGGGCCGGTGCCCCAGCAATTT.

V is TRBV6-1 and J is TRBJ2-1; 13 positions agree with TRBD2. Trimming took 5 bases from V and 4 from J; bases not matched to a gene: 5. Germline assignment: CDR1 MNHNS and CDR2 SASEGT. The CDR3 runs to 16 residues. The CDR3 protein is CASSKQLAGGYNEQFF. The DNA of the CDR3 is TGTGCCAGCAGTAAACAACTAGCGGGGGGGTACAATGAGCAGTTCTTC.

This clonotype was seen only a few times. A much larger clone lies one base from this, so it may be a read error. V usage is TRBV28 and J usage is TRBJ1-2, with TRBD1 identical over 7 bases. Germline V lookup: CDR1 MDHEN, CDR2 SYDVKM. V gave up 5 bases and J gave up 4 bases; unmatched junction bases: 10. The CDR3 is 15 amino acids. The CDR3 sequence is CASSATSRGTYGYTF. CDR3 in DNA: TGTGCCAGCAGTGCAACCTCCAGGGGGACCTATGGCTACACCTTC.

This chain connects TRBV18 to TRBJ2-7; D unresolved. Trimming shortened V by 2 bases and J by 6 bases, and 5 bases separated the two germline ends. CDR1 and CDR2 from the germline V gene are KGHSH and LQKENI. There are 11 residues in the CDR3. The CDR3 loop reads CASSPKTEQYF. The CDR3 DNA reads as TGTGCCAGCTCACCAAAGACCGAGCAGTACTTC.

This clonotype has ten or more counts. For the CDR3, the DNA is TGTGCCAGCAGGCCGGGGGAGGGGAGAGCTTTCTTT. It yields the protein CASRPGEGRAFF. The chain recombines TRBV6-1 with TRBJ1-1, with D tentatively TRBD1 (5 bases). The CDR3 runs 12 residues. Germline V lookup: CDR1 MNHNS, CDR2 SASEGT. V was clipped by 6 bases and J by 10 bases, with 15 bases between them.

This chain links TRBV20-1 with TRBJ1-1; D uncertain. The V gene lost 2 bases and the J gene lost 1 base, with 8 bases spanning the gap. The CDR3 sequence is 13 residues long. Germline-derived CDR1 and CDR2 are DFQATT and SNEGSKA (reference sequence). The chain's CDR3 is CSARRFWNTEAFF. The CDR3 nucleotides read TGCAGTGCTAGAAGGTTTTGGAACACTGAAGCTTTCTTT.

This clonotype was seen more than once but under ten times. The rearrangement joins TRBV28 to TRBJ2-1; D is ambiguous. In germline, CDR1 is MDHEN, CDR2 SYDVKM. The CDR3 sequence is 18 residues long. Trimming shortened V by 5 bases and J by 0 bases, and 20 bases separated the two germline ends. The CDR3 DNA reads TGTGCCAGCAGTCTACCTATCTATGAGGTTAGCTCCTACAATGAGCAGTTCTTC. Protein sequence: CASSLPIYEVSSYNEQFF.

This clonotype was detected ten times or more. This chain joins TRBV15 and TRBJ2-7, with 10 bases fitting TRBD1. Germline CDR1 LNHNV, CDR2 YYDKDF (reference sequence). V was clipped by 5 bases and J by 8 bases; unmatched bases: 15. The CDR3 is made up of 16 amino acids. The DNA of the CDR3 is TGTGCCACCAGCCTTAAAGGGGGACAGGGGAGTGAAAAGCAGTACTTC. The encoded protein is CATSLKGGQGSEKQYF.

With regard to this clonotype: A much larger clone lies a single base off, so this may be a read error. The rearrangement links TRBV2 to TRBJ2-5, with a weak D call TRBD1 (6 bases). The CDR3 has 15 amino acids. The V gene's germline CDR1 is SNHLY and CDR2 FYNNEI. CDR3 DNA: TGTGTCAGCGACCTTCAGGGGATAATCCAAGAGACCCAGTACTTC. Translation: CVSDLQGIIQETQYF.

A few counts support this clonotype. The gene calls are TRBV7-2 and TRBJ2-2; D may be TRBD2 (6 bases). V lost 0 bases and J 1 base, leaving 9 bases between the germline ends. CDR1 and CDR2 (germline): SGHTA, FQGNSA. The CDR3 is 16 amino acids. CDR3 sequence: CASSLARRENTGELFF. The CDR3 DNA follows: TGTGCCAGCAGCTTAGCGAGGCGGGAGAACACCGGGGAGCTGTTTTTT.

This clonotype was seen many times. The chain is built from TRBV6-2 or TRBV6-3 and TRBJ1-6, with 8 positions matching TRBD1. The V gene end was trimmed by 4 bases and the J gene end by 7 bases; junction bases not matched to a gene: 6. Germline CDR1 and CDR2: MNHEY and SVGEGT. The CDR3 consists of 15 residues. The DNA for the CDR3 is TGTGCCAGCAGTTTGGACAGGGTGGGGAATTCACCCCTCCACTTT. Translated: CASSLDRVGNSPLHF.

This clonotype was counted ten times or more. The chain employs TRBV15 and TRBJ2-7; D not certain. V was clipped by 2 bases and J by 3 bases, with 11 bases between them. This CDR3 has 14 amino acids. CDR1 LNHNV and CDR2 YYDKDF come from the germline V gene (reference sequence). DNA of the CDR3: TGTGCCACCAGCAGATCCCGGGCAAACTACGAGCAGTACTTC. Encoded protein: CATSRSRANYEQYF. The entire variable domain, with the rest obtained from reference TRBV15 and TRBJ2-7, is as follows: DAMVIQNPRYQVTQFGKPVTLSCSQTLNHNVMYWYQQKSSQAPKLLFHYYDKDFNNEADTPDNFQSRRPNTSFCFLDIRSPGLGDTAMYLCATSRSRANYEQYFGPGTRLTVT.

This clonotype occurred many times. The chain uses TRBV6-1 and TRBJ1-1, with TRBD1 identical over 10 bases. Looked up from germline, CDR1 is MNHNS and CDR2 is SASEGT. Losses at the gene ends were 10 bases for V and 6 bases for J; bases not matched to a gene: 11. The CDR3 loop spans 14 amino acids. The CDR3 DNA is TGTGCCATCCTAAGACAGGGGGCCGACGCTGAAGCTTTCTTT. This codes for CAILRQGADAEAFF.

There are many counts of this clonotype. The chain carries TRBV11-2 and TRBJ1-1, with no clear D. Germline-derived CDR1 and CDR2 are SGHAT and FQNNGV. Trimming pared 6 bases from V and 4 bases from J, leaving 18 bases between. This CDR3 has 15 amino acids. The CDR3 loop reads CASRSLKGLGTEAFF. The CDR3 nucleotides read TGTGCCAGCAGGTCCCTAAAAGGGTTGGGCACTGAAGCTTTCTTT. The variable domain in full, completed from reference TRBV11-2 and TRBJ1-1, reads EAGVAQSPRYKIIEKRQSVAFWCNPISGHATLYWYQQILGQGPKLLIQFQNNGVVDDSQLPKDRFSAERLKGVDSTLKIQPAKLEDSAVYLCASRSLKGLGTEAFFGQGTRLTVV.

This clonotype was counted many times. The chain has TRBV6-5 and TRBJ2-7; the D gene could be TRBD1 or TRBD2 (6 bases each). Germline values: CDR1 MNHEY, CDR2 SVGAGI. The CDR3 contains 17 residues. V was pared by 0 bases and J by 0 bases, with 15 bases between. The DNA for the CDR3 is TGTGCCAGCAGTTACTCGAGTGGGGGGCTGAGCTCCTACGAGCAGTACTTC. Encoded protein: CASSYSSGGLSSYEQYF.

This clonotype has a handful of counts. The chain carries TRBV7-9 and TRBJ1-1; D is undetermined. The CDR3 covers 13 residues. Germline CDR1 is SEHNR and CDR2 is FQNEAQ (reference sequence). V was trimmed by 2 bases and J by 1 base, leaving 5 bases between them. The CDR3 here is CASSLFGNTEAFF. Here the CDR3 DNA reads TGTGCCAGCAGCTTATTTGGGAACACTGAAGCTTTCTTT. Together with reference TRBV7-9 and TRBJ1-1, the CDR3 gives the full variable domain: DTGVSQNPRHKITKRGQNVTFRCDPISEHNRLYWYRQTLGQGPEFLTYFQNEAQLEKSRLLSDRFSAERPKGSFSTLEIQRTEQGDSAMYLCASSLFGNTEAFFGQGTRLTVV.

In its sample, this clonotype was seen a few times. The chain uses TRBV19 and TRBJ1-5, with D possibly matching TRBD1 (6 bases). With 4 bases removed from V and 3 bases from J, the gap between germline ends came to 7 bases. CDR3 size: 13 residues. Germline assignment: CDR1 LNHDA and CDR2 SQIVND (reference sequence). The CDR3 spells CASSNRANQPQHF. CDR3 DNA: TGTGCCAGTAGTAACAGGGCCAATCAGCCCCAGCATTTT.

This clonotype has only a few counts. J is TRBJ1-1 and V is TRBV30; D ambiguous. The CDR3 length is 12 residues. From germline, CDR1 is GTSNPN and CDR2 SVGIG (reference sequence). Trimming stripped 7 bases from V and 4 bases from J, with 13 bases between. The DNA of the CDR3 is TGTGCCTTGATCCCGAGGGTCACTGAAGCTTTCTTT. Residues: CALIPRVTEAFF.

This clonotype showed up just a few times. This sequence joins TRBV25-1 and TRBJ2-3; D unclear. Germline V gives CDR1 MGHDK, CDR2 SYGVNS. The CDR3 consists of 16 residues. Trimming removed 4 bases from V and 5 bases from J, with 19 bases in between. The CDR3: CASSAILDLVRDTQYF. The CDR3 bases are TGTGCCAGCAGTGCGATCCTGGATCTAGTGAGAGATACGCAGTATTTT.

This clonotype was counted only a few times. V and J are TRBV4-3 and TRBJ2-4; D not certain. Germline loops: CDR1 LGHNA, CDR2 YSLEER. V was cut by 0 bases and J by 0 bases, with 12 bases left in between. The CDR3 consists of 17 residues. The CDR3 sequence: CASSQDPRVPAKNIQYF. The CDR3 bases are TGCGCCAGCAGCCAAGATCCCCGGGTTCCAGCCAAAAACATTCAGTACTTC.

This rearrangement joins TRBV11-3 to TRBJ2-5; D uncertain. Germline V gene data show CDR1 as SGHNT and CDR2 as YENEEA. The CDR3 is 11 amino acids. Deletions cut 5 bases from V and 5 bases from J, with 6 bases between. CDR3 nucleotides: TGTGCCAGCAGCGACAAGGAGACCCAGTACTTC. Its protein product is CASSDKETQYF.

This chain joins TRBV5-6 and TRBJ2-7; TRBD2 agrees at 7 bases. Germline V gene data show CDR1 as SGHDT and CDR2 as YYEEEE. The CDR3 has 15 amino acids. V dropped 4 bases and J dropped 0; count of bases not matched to a gene: 7. DNA of the CDR3: TGTGCCAGCAGCAGCTATAGCGGGTCCTCCTACGAGCAGTACTTC. Translating it yields CASSSYSGSSYEQYF.

This clonotype showed up just a few times. This rearrangement joins TRBV19 to TRBJ1-1; TRBD1 aligns across 10 bases. V lost 4 bases and J lost 1; bases outside the gene matches: 3. Germline CDR1 LNHDA, CDR2 SQIVND (reference sequence). The CDR3 spans 15 residues. For the CDR3, the DNA is TGTGCCAGTAGTAAGACAGGGGGCACGAACACTGAAGCTTTCTTT. Translated, it gives CASSKTGGTNTEAFF.

The chain uses TRBV28 and TRBJ1-2; 9 bases align to TRBD1. With 8 bases clipped from V and 3 bases from J, the junction kept 7 bases outside the gene matches. The CDR3 is made up of 14 amino acids. CDR1 MDHEN and CDR2 SYDVKM come from the germline V gene. The CDR3 region is CASGTGTGYYGYTF. The CDR3 DNA reads as TGTGCCAGCGGGACAGGGACAGGGTACTATGGCTACACCTTC.